This T cell receptor (beta chain) was observed in a study of shared clonotypes between healthy human individuals. The test was conducted at deep level. Clones were read by immunoSEQ multiplex PCR, and TCRdb kept only the in-frame ones, dropping some. The data show 450,000 to 650,000 clones, roughly four fifths seen once. With 6 bases removed from V and 2 bases from J, the gap between germline ends came to 13 bases. The CDR3 length is 14 residues. From germline, CDR1 is KGHSH and CDR2 LQKENI. The sample comprised PBMCs. This rearrangement joins TRBV18 to TRBJ2-5, with D possibly being TRBD1 (6 bases). This receptor was identified in a woman aged 40-49 years in good health. Some clones in this sample may be carry-over from other donors' samples. CDR3 protein: CASSFTGQQETQYF. The CDR3 nucleotides are TGTGCCAGCTCTTTTACAGGGCAACAAGAGACCCAGTACTTC.